This is a list of T cell receptor beta chains from one sample in a study of T-cell memory formation after mild COVID-19. TCRdb re-derived calls from the 5' RACE reads in MiXCR, one entry per CDR3 protein. The sample holds roughly 550,000 distinct CDR3 sequences, over 20% seen once. Sequenced sample: PBMCs or a T cell subset sorted from them (not recorded which). The source is an adult woman who had mild COVID-19 (a few samples of this study predate the infection). Cell type and time point are not known. Each CDR3 is given with its conserved first and last residue. Each record gives: CDR3 DNA, CDR3 protein, J gene, V gene, D gene, clone size. The D gene is left open where the match is weak. Clone size, where shown, is once, few, many, or a class for clones that have expanded.

TGTGCCAGCAGAGCTCGGACTAGCGGGGAGCAACACAATGAGCAGTTCTTC,CASRARTSGEQHNEQFF,TRBJ2-1,TRBV7-9,TRBD2,NA
TGTGCCAGCAGCTTAGAACCAGGGAGTGGCTATGGCTACACCTTC,CASSLEPGSGYGYTF,TRBJ1-2,TRBV11-2,NA,NA
TGCAGTGCTAGAGATTTCGCATCAGGGACAGGGGGCACTGAAGCTTTCTTT,CSARDFASGTGGTEAFF,TRBJ1-1,TRBV20-1,TRBD1,NA
TGCAGCGGTGGAGAGACCTATGGCTACACCTTC,CSGGETYGYTF,TRBJ1-2,TRBV29-1,NA,few
TGTGCCAGCAGTTTCTCTTGGAGGACGGCATCCTACGAGCAGTACTTC,CASSFSWRTASYEQYF,TRBJ2-7,TRBV28,NA,NA
TGTGCCAGCAGTGGGGACGTCTCCTATAATTCACCCCTCCACTTT,CASSGDVSYNSPLHF,TRBJ1-6,TRBV7-9,NA,NA
TGTGCCAGCAGTGACCCCCGTCTTATGAGCAATCAGCCCCAGCATTTT,CASSDPRLMSNQPQHF,TRBJ1-5,TRBV6-4,NA,NA
TGTGCCAGCATGGGTTCCACCGGGGAGCTGTTTTTT,CASMGSTGELFF,TRBJ2-2,TRBV7-9,NA,NA
TGTGCCAGCAGTCTAGGAAGGGCGGGCCTCGAGCAGTACTTC,CASSLGRAGLEQYF,TRBJ2-7,TRBV11-2,NA,NA
TGTGCCAGCAGTACCGGGACCCAGCGTCAGTTCTTC,CASSTGTQRQFF,TRBJ2-1,TRBV12-3/TRBV12-4,NA,NA
TGCGCCAGCAGCCCAATAGCGGGGTCGTACACCGGGGAGCTGTTTTTT,CASSPIAGSYTGELFF,TRBJ2-2,TRBV4-1,TRBD2,NA
TGTGCCAGCAGCGAGACGGCGGGGTCTGCTGAAGCTTTCTTT,CASSETAGSAEAFF,TRBJ1-1,TRBV7-9,NA,NA
TGTGCCTGGAGTCCCTCGCTGGGGCAGCAAGAGACCCAGTACTTC,CAWSPSLGQQETQYF,TRBJ2-5,TRBV30,NA,NA
TGTGCCAGCAGCTTAGTTATCAGAGACTATGGCTACACCTTC,CASSLVIRDYGYTF,TRBJ1-2,TRBV11-2,NA,NA
TGTGCCAGCAGCTTAAGCGTTACGACTGCTCAAGAGACCCAGTACTTC,CASSLSVTTAQETQYF,TRBJ2-5,TRBV7-9,NA,NA
TGCAGTGCTAGACGGACAGGGGTCACCTACGAGCAGTACTTC,CSARRTGVTYEQYF,TRBJ2-7,TRBV20-1,TRBD1,NA
TGCGCCAGCAGCCCGAAGACAGGGATTGGGGACGAGCAGTACTTC,CASSPKTGIGDEQYF,TRBJ2-7,TRBV4-1,TRBD1,NA
TGTGCCAGCACCCCATCAATGGTCAGCACAGATACGCAGTATTTT,CASTPSMVSTDTQYF,TRBJ2-3,TRBV7-9,NA,few
TGTGCCACCAGAGGGTCCGACAGGGACTATGGCTACACCTTC,CATRGSDRDYGYTF,TRBJ1-2,TRBV15,TRBD1,NA
TGTGCCAGCAGGACCTGGAGGTCGTCCGATACGCAGTATTTT,CASRTWRSSDTQYF,TRBJ2-3,TRBV25-1,NA,NA
TGCAGCGTTGGAAGGACAGGGGCTACTCGGGGCTACACCTTC,CSVGRTGATRGYTF,TRBJ1-2,TRBV29-1,TRBD1,many
TGTGCCAGCAACCGGCACAGGGGGATCGGGGAGCTGTTTTTT,CASNRHRGIGELFF,TRBJ2-2,TRBV9,TRBD1,few
TGTGCCATCAGTGAGATCGACAGGGGACTCACTGGGGCCAACGTCCTGACTTTC,CAISEIDRGLTGANVLTF,TRBJ2-6,TRBV10-3,TRBD1,few
TGTGCCAGCAGTGGGACACTTTATAGCAATCAGCCCCAGCATTTT,CASSGTLYSNQPQHF,TRBJ1-5,TRBV6-1,NA,NA
TGTGCCAGCAGCCTGACCGGGGACAGGAACGGAGAGCAGTACTTC,CASSLTGDRNGEQYF,TRBJ2-7,TRBV12-3/TRBV12-4,TRBD1,NA
TGCGCCAGCAGCCCTACCCCCGGGACTCTGTCCAATGAGCAGTTCTTC,CASSPTPGTLSNEQFF,TRBJ2-1,TRBV5-1,NA,few
TGCAGTGCTAGTAGCTGGGATGGGGGGAGCTACGAGCAGTACTTC,CSASSWDGGSYEQYF,TRBJ2-7,TRBV20-1,NA,once
TGTGCCAGCAGCTTCGGACTAGCGGGGGGCCGGGGCACAGATACGCAGTATTTT,CASSFGLAGGRGTDTQYF,TRBJ2-3,TRBV7-9,TRBD2,NA
TGTGCCAGCACCTCAGTGGGGGTTTGGAATTCACCCCTCCACTTT,CASTSVGVWNSPLHF,TRBJ1-6,TRBV12-3/TRBV12-4,NA,few
TGTGCCAGTAGTCGCCGGGGGAGAACTTTCACTGAAGCTTTCTTT,CASSRRGRTFTEAFF,TRBJ1-1,TRBV19,NA,few
TGTGCCAGCGCCGGACAGGGAACACTTGTGGAGACCCAGTACTTC,CASAGQGTLVETQYF,TRBJ2-5,TRBV2,TRBD1,NA
TGTGCCAGCAGTTACTCGTCAAGGGGTAGCTATGGCTACACCTTC,CASSYSSRGSYGYTF,TRBJ1-2,TRBV6-5,NA,NA
TGTGCCAGCAGCGTTAGCGCGGTCTACGAGCAGTACTTC,CASSVSAVYEQYF,TRBJ2-7,TRBV7-6,NA,NA
TGTGCCAGCAGCCGTGGGACAGGGAACACTGAAGCTTTCTTT,CASSRGTGNTEAFF,TRBJ1-1,TRBV3-1,TRBD1,few
TGTGCCAGCAGCCCAGGGAAACCCTCCTACAATGAGCAGTTCTTC,CASSPGKPSYNEQFF,TRBJ2-1,TRBV6-5,NA,NA
TGTGCCAGCAGCGATCGGGACTACTACAATGAGCAGTTCTTC,CASSDRDYYNEQFF,TRBJ2-1,TRBV9,TRBD2,NA
TGTGCCAGCCGCTCGCAAGATACGCAGTATTTT,CASRSQDTQYF,TRBJ2-3,TRBV7-9,NA,NA